The source of this T cell receptor beta chain is a study of type 1 and type 2 diabetes patients. Across the whole study: T cells were magnetically sorted from PBMCs as CD4+ or CD8+ subsets.

Study-wide results and caveats: Highly-expanded CD4+ clones were few in type 2 diabetes, median one, roughly 4% of reads.

A remark on this clonotype: Its specificity is unknown.

V trimming: 7 bases; J trimming: 7 bases; junction bases outside the gene matches: 12. The CDR3 runs 16 residues. Amplification started from genomic DNA. The TCR beta CDR3 region was amplified using 30 forward and 13 reverse primers. TCRdb fed the multiplex PCR reads into MiXCR, producing one record per CDR3 protein. This table has some 250,000 distinct CDR3 sequences, around 47% appearing once. Anyone with other autoimmune disease or infection in the prior four weeks was excluded. Material for sequencing was peripheral blood mononuclear cells (PBMCs). The receptor was derived from a man younger than 30 with type 2 diabetes. This chain connects TRBV12-3 or TRBV12-4 to TRBJ1-6; 8 bases line up with TRBD1. The CDR3 nucleotides read TGTGCCAGCACCTCTCCAGGGGGCGCGGAAAATTCACCCCTCCACTTT. As protein: CASTSPGGAENSPLHF.